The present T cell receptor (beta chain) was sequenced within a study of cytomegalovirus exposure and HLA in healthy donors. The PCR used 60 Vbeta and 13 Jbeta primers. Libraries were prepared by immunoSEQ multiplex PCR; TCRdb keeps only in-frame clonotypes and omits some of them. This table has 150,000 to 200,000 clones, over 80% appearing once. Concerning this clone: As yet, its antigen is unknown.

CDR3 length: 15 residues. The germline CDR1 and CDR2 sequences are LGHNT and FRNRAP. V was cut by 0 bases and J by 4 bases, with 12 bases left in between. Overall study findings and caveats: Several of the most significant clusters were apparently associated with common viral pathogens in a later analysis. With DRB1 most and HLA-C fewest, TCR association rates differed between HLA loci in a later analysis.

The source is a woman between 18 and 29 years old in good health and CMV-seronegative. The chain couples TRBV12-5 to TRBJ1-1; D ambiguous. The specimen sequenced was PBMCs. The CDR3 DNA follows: TGTGCTAGTGGTTTGGTACCGGATCTAGGCACTGAAGCTTTCTTT. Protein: CASGLVPDLGTEAFF.